A single sample is the source of the 22 T cell receptor beta chains below, sequenced in a study of blood T cells in healthy people across ages. Primed by a sample-barcoded 5' primer and a J-beta primer mix, a second PCR proceeded for 7 to 11 cycles. TCRdb reanalysed the 5' RACE reads using MiXCR and keeps one entry per CDR3 protein. The data hold some 710,000 distinct CDR3 sequences, with 35% to 60% observed a single time. The material sequenced was blood. These receptors were collected from a man at least 80 years old in good health.

The J gene is TRBJ2-3, the V gene TRBV10-3; 10 bases agree with TRBD2. V was pared by 2 bases and J by 8 bases, with 10 bases of the junction left unmatched. Germline-derived CDR1 and CDR2 are ENHRY and SYGVKD. The CDR3 runs to 16 residues. The CDR3 sequence: CAISEAQREGRGTQYF. In nucleotides, the CDR3 is TGTGCCATCAGTGAGGCCCAGCGGGAGGGCCGGGGTACGCAGTATTTT.

The rearrangement links TRBV28 to TRBJ2-7, with TRBD1 as a possible D gene (5 bases). The germline V and J ends were trimmed by 6 bases and 4 bases, with 19 bases remaining between them. The CDR3 has 15 amino acids. Per germline, CDR1 MDHEN and CDR2 SYDVKM. In DNA form, the CDR3 reads TGTGCCAGCAGCCGCCAAAACCAGGGCTTTTACGAGCAGTACTTC. Amino acids: CASSRQNQGFYEQYF.

The genes are TRBV10-3 and TRBJ2-1; 10 bases fit TRBD2. Germline lookup yields CDR1 ENHRY and CDR2 SYGVKD. The V gene end was trimmed by 9 bases and the J gene end by 7 bases; junction bases not matched to a gene: 6. This CDR3 has 13 amino acids. The CDR3 here is CAIAGGPENEQFF. Written as DNA, the CDR3 is TGTGCCATAGCGGGGGGGCCGGAGAATGAGCAGTTCTTC.

The V gene is TRBV10-3, the J gene TRBJ2-3, with D perhaps given as TRBD1 or TRBD2 (5 bases each). Germline CDR1 reads ENHRY; CDR2 reads SYGVKD. V gave up 6 bases and J gave up 1 base, with 14 bases separating them. The CDR3 loop spans 15 amino acids. DNA for the CDR3: TGTGCCATCAGGAGGGGACCCACCCGCACAGATACGCAGTATTTT. The encoded protein is CAIRRGPTRTDTQYF.

This clonotype was observed many times. The chain recombines TRBV7-9 with TRBJ2-7, with D tentatively TRBD1 (6 bases). Germline CDR1 SEHNR, CDR2 FQNEAQ (reference sequence). V shed 7 bases and J shed 4 bases, with 11 bases lying between them. CDR3 size: 12 residues. The DNA of the CDR3 is TGTGCCAGCACCCGGGACATTTACGAGCAGTACTTC. It specifies CASTRDIYEQYF.

This sequence joins TRBV6-6 and TRBJ2-1; 12 nucleotides match TRBD2. V lost 0 bases, J lost 10 bases, and 7 bases stayed unmatched. Per germline, CDR1 MNHNY and CDR2 SVGAGI (reference sequence). This CDR3 is 16 amino acids long. DNA for the CDR3: TGTGCCAGCAGTTACTCCCGCGGACTAGCGGGACACGAGCAGTTCTTC. Translating it yields CASSYSRGLAGHEQFF.

The genes are TRBV2 and TRBJ2-7; D call uncertain. V was trimmed by 4 bases and J by 4 bases, leaving 17 bases between them. CDR1 and CDR2 from the germline V gene are SNHLY and FYNNEI. CDR3 length: 15 amino acids. CDR3 DNA sequence: TGTGCCAGCAGTGTTACCCGCCTGGGTATGTACGAGCAGTACTTC. Amino acids: CASSVTRLGMYEQYF.

This clonotype was seen a handful of times. The chain couples TRBV10-3 to TRBJ2-4; D is uncertain. Germline V CDR1 and CDR2: ENHRY, SYGVKD. Trimming left V 2 bases short and J 3 bases short, with 14 bases between. The CDR3 covers 16 residues. As DNA, the CDR3 is TGTGCCATCAGTGAGGGTCTGGGCGAGGACAAAAACATTCAGTACTTC. Translated: CAISEGLGEDKNIQYF.

This clonotype has just one count. V is TRBV10-3 and J is TRBJ2-1; 7 bases agree with TRBD2. The CDR3 length is 13 residues. The germline V gene has CDR1 ENHRY and CDR2 SYGVKD. Trimming removed 10 bases from V and 5 bases from J; junction bases left unmatched: 8. This chain's CDR3 is CATEGGADNEQFF. The CDR3 nucleotides read TGTGCCACCGAGGGAGGGGCGGACAATGAGCAGTTCTTC.

This chain connects TRBV13 to TRBJ2-3, with 8 bases fitting TRBD2. Germline CDR1 and CDR2: PRHDT and FYEKMQ (reference sequence). CDR3 length: 16 amino acids. The trim removed 5 bases at V and 0 bases at J, leaving 7 bases unmatched. CDR3 sequence reads: CASSTASGSSTDTQYF. In DNA, the CDR3 is TGTGCCAGCAGCACCGCTAGCGGGTCTAGCACAGATACGCAGTATTTT.

The V gene is TRBV21-1, the J gene TRBJ2-3. TRBV21-1 is deemed a pseudogene. The CDR3 loop spans 15 amino acids. This chain's CDR3 is CASSRTQFVADTQYF. CDR3 DNA: TGTGCCAGCAGCAGGACCCAATTTGTCGCGGATACGCAGTATTTT.

This clonotype was counted only a few times. The chain recombines TRBV12-3 or TRBV12-4 with TRBJ2-7; TRBD2 might be the D (5 bases). This CDR3 is built from 14 residues. Trimming left V 5 bases short and J 4 bases short, with 15 bases between. CDR3: CASSLTKDLYEQYF. The DNA for the CDR3 is TGTGCCAGCAGTCTCACTAAGGACTTATACGAGCAGTACTTC.

This clonotype was detected once. The rearrangement links TRBV14 to TRBJ2-5, with TRBD2 identical over 7 bases. V gave up 1 base and J gave up 6 bases; unmatched junction bases: 8. Germline V gene lookup returns CDR1 SGHDN and CDR2 FVKESK. The CDR3 covers 15 residues. This CDR3 is CASSQGSAGRKTQYF. In DNA, the CDR3 is TGTGCCAGCAGCCAAGGTTCAGCGGGGCGGAAGACCCAGTACTTC.

This sequence joins TRBV20-1 and TRBJ2-5, with 7 bases that match TRBD2. The germline CDR1 and CDR2 sequences are DFQATT and SNEGSKA (reference sequence). V shed 5 bases and J 11 bases; nucleotides not matched to a gene: 20. This CDR3 has 15 amino acids. CDR3 nucleotides: TGCAGTGCTTACACTACCGGGGGGATCGGAAATGAGCAGTACTTC. This encodes CSAYTTGGIGNEQYF.

This clonotype appeared a few times. The CDR3, as DNA: TGTGCCAGCGGTAGCGGGAGTGGAGGAGAGACCCAGTACTTC. It yields the protein CASGSGSGGETQYF. This chain connects TRBV7-2 to TRBJ2-7; the match to TRBD2 covers 9 bases. Matching the DNA end better, TRBJ2-5 makes the J call doubtful. The germline gives CDR1 SGHTA, CDR2 FQGNSA. The CDR3 sequence is 14 residues long.

This clonotype was seen a few times. The rearrangement links TRBV24-1 to TRBJ2-1; 8 bases agree with TRBD1. V shed 3 bases and J 6 bases; nucleotides not matched to a gene: 9. The CDR3 is made up of 16 amino acids. CDR1 and CDR2 (germline): KGHDR, SFDVKD. CDR3: CATSDPMTGAFNEQFF. The CDR3 nucleotides are TGTGCCACCAGTGATCCGATGACAGGGGCCTTCAATGAGCAGTTCTTC.

This clonotype is a singleton in its sample. At one boundary the junction diverges from the germline segment, which might be a read error. The DNA for the CDR3 is TGCAACGTTGTTGGGACAGCTAGCGGGGCAGATACGCAGTATTTT. Translation: CNVVGTASGADTQYF. The V call is TRBV29-1, the J call TRBJ2-3; 9 positions match TRBD2. Germline loops: CDR1 SQVTM, CDR2 ANQGSEA. This CDR3 region has 15 residues.

The chain has TRBV6-5 and TRBJ2-3; D remains unclear. CDR1 and CDR2 from the germline V gene are MNHEY and SVGAGI. V lost 0 bases, J lost 8 bases, and 12 bases lay in between. The CDR3 spans 14 residues. Here the CDR3 reads CASSYSSPRGTQYF. CDR3 coding DNA: TGTGCCAGCAGTTACTCGTCCCCCCGAGGTACGCAGTATTTT.

The gene calls are TRBV29-1 and TRBJ2-1; 8 nucleotides align to TRBD2. CDR3 size: 15 residues. V lost 7 bases, J lost 10 bases, and 18 bases stayed unmatched. Germline CDR1 SQVTM, CDR2 ANQGSEA. The CDR3 spells CSAETAGDSIGEQFF. The CDR3 bases are TGCAGCGCAGAAACAGCGGGAGACTCTATTGGGGAGCAGTTCTTC.

There are a few counts of this clonotype. In nucleotides, the CDR3 is TGTGCCAGCAGTTTAGCGATGGGGGGCAGGAGCAATGAGCAGTTCTTC. This sequence encodes CASSLAMGGRSNEQFF. This chain joins TRBV12-3 or TRBV12-4 and TRBJ2-1, with D perhaps assigned TRBD1 or TRBD2 (6 bases each). Trimming removed 0 bases at V and 6 bases at J, with 15 bases between. This CDR3 spans 16 amino acids.

This rearrangement joins TRBV7-6 to TRBJ2-1, with a possible D match to TRBD2 (5 bases). V lost 1 base, J lost 1 base, and 11 bases lay in between. Looked up from germline, CDR1 is SGHVS and CDR2 is FNYEAQ. There are 16 residues in the CDR3. In DNA form, the CDR3 reads TGTGCCAGCAGCTTAGTTGCGGGCCAATCCTACAATGAGCAGTTCTTC. This translates into CASSLVAGQSYNEQFF.

The rearrangement uses TRBV4-2 and TRBJ2-3; weak D call: TRBD1 (5 bases). CDR3 length equals 15 residues. V was shortened by 0 bases and J by 4 bases, with 11 bases between the two germline ends. From germline, CDR1 is LGHNA and CDR2 YNFKEQ. This CDR3 is CASSQESGWADTQYF. CDR3 sequence (DNA): TGTGCCAGCAGCCAAGAGTCAGGGTGGGCAGATACGCAGTATTTT.